This is a list of T cell receptor beta chains from one sample in a study of blood T cell repertoires in COVID-19. Generated by immunoSEQ multiplex PCR, the TCRdb table keeps only in-frame clones and is missing some. The sample yields some 200,000 clones, roughly 80% seen once. The source material was peripheral blood. The receptors derive from a woman between 35 and 50 years old with acute or convalescent COVID-19. Both conserved end residues are part of each CDR3. The D gene is left open where the match is weak. Size is stated for part of the rows, as once, few or many counts, or as a class when the clone is expanded.

V	D	size	J	DNA	CDR3
TRBV28	TRBD2	NA	TRBJ2-1	TGTGCCAGCAGTTCCCATGCTAGCGGGGTCAAGGATGAGCAGTTCTTC	CASSSHASGVKDEQFF
TRBV18	TRBD2	NA	TRBJ2-1	TGTGCCAGCTCACCACCGACTAGCGGGACTACCTACAATGAGCAGTTCTTC	CASSPPTSGTTYNEQFF
TRBV29-1	TRBD1	once	TRBJ2-1	TGCAGCGTTTTCGGGACAGGGGGCAATGAGCAGTTCTTC	CSVFGTGGNEQFF
TRBV5-6	NA	few	TRBJ2-7	TGTGCCAGCAGCGGGTCCGGGACTCCGGAGCAGTACTTC	CASSGSGTPEQYF
TRBV28	NA	NA	TRBJ2-2	TGTGCCAGCAGTTTATATTCCGGGTTAGAGACCGGGGAGCTGTTTTTT	CASSLYSGLETGELFF
TRBV27	NA	NA	TRBJ1-3	TGTGCCAGCAGTTCCTGGACAGAGGGGTCAAACACCATATATTTT	CASSSWTEGSNTIYF
TRBV6-5	TRBD1	NA	TRBJ2-7	TGTGCCAGCAGTTACATAAGTTCCCAGGGGGCCTACGAGCAGTACTTC	CASSYISSQGAYEQYF
TRBV5-1	TRBD2	NA	TRBJ2-1	TGCGCCAGCAGCTCCCTGACTAGCGGGGGGGATCATGAGCAGTTCTTC	CASSSLTSGGDHEQFF
TRBV28	TRBD1	NA	TRBJ2-3	TGTGCCAGCAGTTTATCTACAGGGGCAGATACGCAGTATTTT	CASSLSTGADTQYF
TRBV28	TRBD1	once	TRBJ2-3	TGTGCCAGCCCCCCGGACAGGGTGGGAGAATGGGGTACGCAGTATTTT	CASPPDRVGEWGTQYF
TRBV10-3	TRBD1	NA	TRBJ1-5	TGTGCCATCAGGGACAGGGGAGGGGATGGGCCCCAGCATTTT	CAIRDRGGDGPQHF
TRBV16	NA	NA	TRBJ2-3	TGTGCCAGCAGCCAATTTGCGGTTAGCACAGATACGCAGTATTTT	CASSQFAVSTDTQYF
TRBV5-1	NA	NA	TRBJ2-7	TGCGCCAGCAGCTTCGAGGGCGAGCAGTACTTC	CASSFEGEQYF
TRBV30	TRBD2	once	TRBJ2-7	TGTGCCTGGAGAAAGAGACTAGCGGGAGGCGGGTCCTACGAGCAGTACTTC	CAWRKRLAGGGSYEQYF
TRBV3-1/TRBV3-2	TRBD2	NA	TRBJ2-1	TGTGCCAGCAGCCAAGCGGGGACTAGGTCCAATGAGCAGTTCTTC	CASSQAGTRSNEQFF
TRBV11-2	NA	NA	TRBJ1-2	TGTGCCAGCAGCTTTTGGGCAGTGACCCAACTTAACTATGGCTACACCTTC	CASSFWAVTQLNYGYTF
TRBV28	TRBD2	NA	TRBJ2-1	TGTGCCAGCAGTTCCCTAGCGGGACTACCGAGCTCCTACAATGAGCAGTTCTTC	CASSSLAGLPSSYNEQFF
TRBV2	NA	NA	TRBJ1-1	TGTGCCAGCACCCTCCCGGGAACTCGGAACACTGAAGCTTTCTTT	CASTLPGTRNTEAFF
TRBV2	NA	NA	TRBJ2-2	TGTGCCAGCAGGAACGCAGCGAACACCGGGGAGCTGTTTTTT	CASRNAANTGELFF
TRBV11-3	NA	NA	TRBJ2-7	TGTGCCAGCAGCCTTTCCTGGGGAGATGGGCAGTACTTC	CASSLSWGDGQYF